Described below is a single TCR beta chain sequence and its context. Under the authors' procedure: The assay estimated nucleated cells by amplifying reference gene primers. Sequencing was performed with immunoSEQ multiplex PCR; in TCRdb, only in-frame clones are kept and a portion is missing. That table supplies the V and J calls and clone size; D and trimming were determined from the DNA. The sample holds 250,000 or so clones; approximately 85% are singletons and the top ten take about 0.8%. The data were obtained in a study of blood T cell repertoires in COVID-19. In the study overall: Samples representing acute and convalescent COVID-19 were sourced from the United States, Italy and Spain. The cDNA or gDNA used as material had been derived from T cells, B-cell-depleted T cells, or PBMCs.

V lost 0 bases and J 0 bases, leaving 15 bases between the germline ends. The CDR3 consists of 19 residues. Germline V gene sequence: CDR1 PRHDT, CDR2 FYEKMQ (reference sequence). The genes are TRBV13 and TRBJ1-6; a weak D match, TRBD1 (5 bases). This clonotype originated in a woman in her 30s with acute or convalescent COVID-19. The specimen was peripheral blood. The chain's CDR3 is CASSLGRASRGSYNSPLHF. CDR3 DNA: TGTGCCAGCAGCTTAGGCCGGGCGTCTAGGGGCTCCTATAATTCACCCCTCCACTTT.